This is a list of T cell receptor beta chains from one sample in a study of cytomegalovirus exposure and HLA in healthy donors. Sequenced by immunoSEQ multiplex PCR; TCRdb stores in-frame clones only, minus some. The sample has approximately 170,000 clones; roughly 85% are singletons. The sample consisted of PBMCs. The receptor source for this set is a man between 18 and 29 years old in good health and CMV-seropositive. Both conserved end residues are part of each CDR3. A D gene is named only where the DNA matches it firmly. Not all rows give a size; the values are once, few, many and, for expanded clones, a class.

clone_size: .
v_call: TRBV28
j_call: TRBJ1-2
d_call: TRBD1
cdr3_aa: CASSLRDRRSSLF
cdr3_nt: TGTGCCAGCAGCCTCCGGGACAGGCGTTCCTCCTTATTC

clone_size: .
v_call: TRBV2
j_call: TRBJ2-7
d_call: .
cdr3_aa: CASSRDSSSYEQYF
cdr3_nt: TGTGCCAGCAGTAGGGACTCCAGCTCCTACGAGCAGTACTTC

clone_size: .
v_call: TRBV5-1
j_call: TRBJ2-2
d_call: TRBD1
cdr3_aa: CASSRGQGANTGELFF
cdr3_nt: TGCGCCAGCAGCAGGGGACAGGGGGCGAACACCGGGGAGCTGTTTTTT

clone_size: .
v_call: TRBV19
j_call: TRBJ1-1
d_call: TRBD1
cdr3_aa: CASSGTAPNTEAFF
cdr3_nt: TGTGCCAGTAGCGGGACAGCACCGAACACTGAAGCTTTCTTT

clone_size: .
v_call: TRBV5-1
j_call: TRBJ1-2
d_call: .
cdr3_aa: CASSLGGVNYGYTF
cdr3_nt: TGCGCCAGCAGCTTGGGGGGGGTTAACTATGGCTACACCTTC

clone_size: .
v_call: TRBV30
j_call: TRBJ1-2
d_call: TRBD1
cdr3_aa: CAWSRNRGGGYTF
cdr3_nt: TGTGCCTGGAGTCGCAACAGGGGAGGTGGCTACACCTTC

clone_size: .
v_call: TRBV6-5
j_call: TRBJ2-3
d_call: .
cdr3_aa: CASSYTAASTDTQYF
cdr3_nt: TGTGCCAGCAGTTACACCGCGGCTAGCACAGATACGCAGTATTTT

clone_size: .
v_call: TRBV11-1
j_call: TRBJ1-4
d_call: .
cdr3_aa: CASSPGLSNEKLFF
cdr3_nt: TGTGCCAGCAGTCCGGGACTGAGTAATGAAAAACTGTTTTTT

clone_size: .
v_call: TRBV18
j_call: TRBJ2-7
d_call: TRBD1
cdr3_aa: CASSPTGGYEQYF
cdr3_nt: TGTGCCAGCTCACCAACAGGGGGCTACGAGCAGTACTTC

clone_size: .
v_call: TRBV27
j_call: TRBJ2-5
d_call: TRBD2
cdr3_aa: CASSSFLAGQETQYF
cdr3_nt: TGTGCCAGCAGCTCCTTTCTAGCGGGGCAAGAGACCCAGTACTTC

clone_size: .
v_call: TRBV30
j_call: TRBJ1-5
d_call: .
cdr3_aa: CASQDGDSNQPQHF
cdr3_nt: TGTGCCTCCCAGGACGGGGATAGCAATCAGCCCCAGCATTTT

clone_size: .
v_call: TRBV25-1
j_call: TRBJ2-3
d_call: .
cdr3_aa: CASRGAGNTQYF
cdr3_nt: TGTGCCAGCAGAGGGGCTGGCAATACGCAGTATTTT

clone_size: .
v_call: TRBV6-5
j_call: TRBJ1-2
d_call: TRBD1
cdr3_aa: CASSSLKTTGVGGYTF
cdr3_nt: TGTGCCAGCAGTTCATTAAAAACGACAGGGGTGGGTGGCTACACCTTC

clone_size: .
v_call: TRBV19
j_call: TRBJ1-2
d_call: .
cdr3_aa: CASSIGGGDGYTF
cdr3_nt: TGTGCCAGTAGTATCGGCGGGGGCGATGGCTACACCTTC

clone_size: .
v_call: TRBV5-1
j_call: TRBJ2-7
d_call: .
cdr3_aa: CASTLRYEQYF
cdr3_nt: TGCGCCAGCACCCTGCGCTACGAGCAGTACTTC

clone_size: few
v_call: TRBV29-1
j_call: TRBJ1-6
d_call: TRBD1
cdr3_aa: CSVALTGENSPLHF
cdr3_nt: TGCAGCGTTGCCCTTACAGGGGAGAATTCACCCCTCCACTTT

clone_size: .
v_call: TRBV4-1
j_call: TRBJ2-2
d_call: TRBD2
cdr3_aa: CASSEAGGAGELFF
cdr3_nt: TGCGCCAGCAGCGAAGCGGGAGGGGCCGGGGAGCTGTTTTTT

clone_size: .
v_call: TRBV11-3
j_call: TRBJ1-1
d_call: .
cdr3_aa: CASSFYNTEAFF
cdr3_nt: TGTGCCAGCAGCTTCTACAACACTGAAGCTTTCTTT

clone_size: .
v_call: TRBV7-9
j_call: TRBJ1-2
d_call: TRBD1
cdr3_aa: CASSSRGQVLTYGYTF
cdr3_nt: TGTGCCAGCAGCTCGCGCGGACAGGTTCTAACCTATGGCTACACCTTC

clone_size: .
v_call: TRBV5-6
j_call: TRBJ2-7
d_call: .
cdr3_aa: CASSSFERGATYEQYF
cdr3_nt: TGTGCCAGCAGCTCTTTCGAAAGGGGTGCAACCTACGAGCAGTACTTC

clone_size: few
v_call: TRBV5-1
j_call: TRBJ2-3
d_call: .
cdr3_aa: CASSRQDTQYF
cdr3_nt: TGCGCCAGCAGCAGACAAGATACGCAGTATTTT

clone_size: .
v_call: TRBV5-1
j_call: TRBJ1-2
d_call: .
cdr3_aa: CASSLDGGSGYTF
cdr3_nt: TGCGCCAGCAGCTTGGACGGAGGGAGTGGCTACACCTTC

clone_size: .
v_call: TRBV28
j_call: TRBJ1-3
d_call: .
cdr3_aa: CASSSYRAGNTIYF
cdr3_nt: TGTGCCAGCAGCTCCTACAGGGCCGGAAACACCATATATTTT

clone_size: .
v_call: TRBV27
j_call: TRBJ2-4
d_call: TRBD2
cdr3_aa: CASSSQRDRQNIQYF
cdr3_nt: TGTGCCAGCAGTTCCCAGCGGGATCGTCAAAACATTCAGTACTTC

clone_size: .
v_call: TRBV6-5
j_call: TRBJ2-3
d_call: .
cdr3_aa: CASSYTGSTDTQYF
cdr3_nt: TGTGCCAGCAGTTACACCGGTAGCACAGATACGCAGTATTTT

clone_size: .
v_call: TRBV6-5
j_call: TRBJ2-1
d_call: TRBD2
cdr3_aa: CASSYSLAGGNEQFF
cdr3_nt: TGTGCCAGCAGTTACAGTCTAGCGGGGGGGAATGAGCAGTTCTTC